This T cell receptor beta chain was sequenced in a study of cytomegalovirus exposure and HLA in healthy donors. Whole-study findings and limits: Altogether, some 170 TCR beta chains were recorded as cytomegalovirus-associated.

PCR employed 60 Vbeta and 13 Jbeta primers. The protocol was immunoSEQ multiplex PCR, while the TCRdb copy is restricted to in-frame clones and leaves out a portion. The repertoire includes roughly 140,000 clones, around 10% of them detected once, and over 1.5% sits in the top ten. Points on this clone: Antigen unknown.

The receptor was isolated from a male donor in good health and CMV-seronegative. Sample: PBMCs.

This CDR3 is CASSNGLAGLDEQYF. CDR3 bases: TGTGCCAGCAGTAACGGACTAGCGGGACTAGACGAGCAGTACTTC. This chain uses TRBV21-1 with TRBJ2-7; the D call TRBD2 from the table was never checked on the DNA. TRBV21-1 is flagged as a pseudogene. The CDR3 extends over 15 amino acids.